This T cell receptor (beta chain) was identified during a study of shared clonotypes between healthy human individuals. Overall study findings and caveats: Apart from blood, nothing was sampled; tissue repertoires likely differ.

Terminally differentiated effector memory CD45RA+ cells were excluded from the naive CD8 cells, which were CD45RO-negative and positively selected for CCR7. HIV-negative, healthy adults without recent acute infections or vaccinations were the donors. Genomic DNA of each subset was evenly split across several immunoSEQ plates. Sequenced by immunoSEQ multiplex PCR; TCRdb stores in-frame clones only, minus some. Here the sample spans about 2 million clones, over 85% being singletons. A remark on this clone: Its antigen is not identified. The same CDR3 also results from other DNA sequences found in this sample.

This CDR3 spans 12 amino acids. Trimming removed 0 bases from V and 6 bases from J, with 6 bases in between. CDR1 is GTSNPN and CDR2 is SVGIG in the germline V gene (reference sequence). V is TRBV30 and J is TRBJ2-1; D gene uncertain. The receptor comes from a man between 18 and 35 years old in good health. Material: naive CD8+ T cells sorted from blood. CDR3 DNA sequence: TGTGCCTGGAGTGTAGAATCCAATGAGCAGTTCTTC. Amino acid sequence: CAWSVESNEQFF.